This T cell receptor (beta chain) is drawn from a study of cytomegalovirus exposure and HLA in healthy donors. V lost 6 bases to trimming and J lost 7 bases, with 9 bases between them. Per the germline V gene, CDR1 is SNHLY and CDR2 is FYNNEI. CDR3 length: 11 residues. This PCR relied on a set of 60 Vbeta primers and 13 Jbeta primers. TCRdb's copy holds only in-frame clones and misses some; the assay was immunoSEQ multiplex PCR. The sample holds around 130,000 clones; approximately 72% are singletons and the top ten take about 2.6%. This sequence originates from a human donor in good health. This rearrangement joins TRBV2 to TRBJ1-1; D not resolved. Sequences were obtained from PBMCs. CDR3 sequence (DNA): TGTGCCAGCAGAAGACTGATTGAAGCTTTCTTT. Residues: CASRRLIEAFF.